This T cell receptor (beta chain) is from a study of regulatory T cells in long-lasting Graves disease. Turning to this clonotype: Its antigen remains unidentified. No conserved phenylalanine or tryptophan is present at the end of the CDR3, so a read error is the likely explanation.

V gave up 1 base and J gave up 0 bases, with 12 bases separating them. This CDR3 has 16 residues. Per the germline V gene, CDR1 is LNHDA and CDR2 is SQIVND (reference sequence). Libraries of TCR beta came from iRepertoire HTBI primers plus Arm-PCR of CDR3 regions. TCRdb analysed the multiplex PCR reads with MiXCR anew, one entry per CDR3 protein. The sample shows hundreds of thousands of distinct CDR3 sequences, about 16% of them seen only once. Time point defined: newly diagnosed GD, antithyroid drugs for less than 3 months. Researchers made the TCR library from RNA that was extracted from PBMCs. Study outcomes and limitations: Persistent cases favored TRBV28, TRBJ1-2 and TRBJ2-5. Sample size was small, which may have lowered accuracy.

The same data also went into a second study, on T cells in Graves' hyperthyroidism and ophthalmopathy. That study reports: It was uncontrolled infection, other autoimmune disease, pregnancy or lactation that excluded patients. TCR CDR3 regions were first amplified by RT-PCR with HTBI primers.

The rearrangement joins TRBV19 to TRBJ1-1, with D perhaps matching TRBD1 (5 bases). The specimen was peripheral blood mononuclear cells (PBMCs), collected at new diagnosis, from a patient treated with antithyroid drugs. The clonotype originates from a woman aged 35-60 years with Graves disease. CDR3 loop: CASSIASRGLNTEAFS. The DNA of the CDR3 is TGTGCCAGTAGTATAGCCTCAAGGGGCTTGAACACTGAAGCTTTCTCT.